The sequence of this T cell receptor beta chain was determined in a study of T cell responses to AZD1222 COVID-19 vaccine. Only in-frame clones appear in the TCRdb table, and some are missing; sequencing was by immunoSEQ multiplex PCR. The sample records about 120,000 clones, roughly nine tenths being singletons. The CDR3 length is 16 residues. The ends lost 4 bases at V and 6 bases at J; junction bases unmatched: 10. Germline CDR1 SGHRS, CDR2 YFSETQ. V is TRBV5-1 and J is TRBJ2-3, with 11 positions matching TRBD2. The material was peripheral blood, obtained on day 0 of AZD1222 vaccination. This TCR was sampled from an adult in good health. The CDR3 reads CASSIRTSGRSDTQYF. CDR3 nucleotide sequence: TGCGCCAGCAGCATTCGGACTAGCGGGCGGTCGGATACGCAGTATTTT.